This T cell receptor beta chain is drawn from a study of cytomegalovirus exposure and HLA in healthy donors. Whole-study context: Earlier results showed 90 million to 120 million unique TCR beta sequences derived from approximately 170 million T cells.

A remark on this clone: Antigen unknown.

PCR primers comprised 60 Vbeta and 13 Jbeta primers. Produced via immunoSEQ multiplex PCR; TCRdb's table is partial and in-frame only. This sample has 150,000 to 200,000 clones, with around 74% found just once. General study findings and limits: According to an earlier analysis, most TCR beta V segments yielded productive rearrangements about 90% or about 30% of the time. Based on reports, TCR beta sequences accurately predicted HLA-A and HLA-B alleles for most subjects.

V shed 4 bases and J 11 bases; nucleotides not matched to a gene: 7. There are 14 residues in the CDR3. Germline assignment: CDR1 SGHRS and CDR2 YFSETQ. The specimen was PBMCs. This TCR derives from a female donor in good health and CMV-seronegative. The gene calls are TRBV5-1 and TRBJ2-3; 13 nucleotides align to TRBD2. DNA of the CDR3: TGCGCCAGCAGCCTGGGACTAGCGGGACAAGGGCAGTATTTT. Its protein is CASSLGLAGQGQYF.